This TCR beta chain was recorded in a study of blood T cell repertoires in COVID-19. The wider study: The study drew acute and convalescent COVID-19 samples from the United States, Italy and Spain.

The CDR3 loop spans 14 amino acids. Looked up from germline, CDR1 is KGHDR and CDR2 is SFDVKD. Trimming stripped 3 bases from V and 0 bases from J, with 5 bases between. Original handling: Reference gene primer amplification yielded estimated nucleated cell counts. Profiling relied on immunoSEQ multiplex PCR, and the TCRdb table lists in-frame clones only, not all of them. The DNA was the basis for D and trimming; V, J and clone size are from that table. The sample holds a few hundred thousand clones, around 89% seen once. Participants, about 18 to 100 years old, spanned around 25 US areas. Cohorts were based on clinical histories the participants reported.

The chain uses TRBV24-1 and TRBJ1-5; D remains ambiguous. The material sequenced was PBMCs or T cells enriched from blood (not recorded which). The receptor comes from a man between 18 and 29 years old who had recovered from COVID-19. The CDR3 DNA is TGTGCCACCAGTGATAGGAGTAGCAATCAGCCCCAGCATTTT. Its protein product is CATSDRSSNQPQHF.